This T cell receptor beta chain comes out of a study of T cell clonality in common variable immunodeficiency. Study-wide findings and caveats: Links between repertoire features and CVID complications were heterogeneity-limited. Shared TCRbeta clones were fewer between CVID subjects than controls. The cause of increased CVID clonality remains unclear without subpopulation sequencing. Reportedly, TCR beta sequences from common variable immunodeficiency showed fewer deletions and N-nucleotide insertions.

The germline V gene encodes CDR1 DFQATT and CDR2 SNEGSKA (reference sequence). The length of the CDR3 is 13 residues. TCRdb's copy holds only in-frame clones and misses some; the assay was immunoSEQ multiplex PCR. The repertoire consists of tens of thousands of clones, none detected only once. This clone came up many times. Antigen: not known. The read gets to within 3 residues of the CDR3 end, and the germline J gene fills in the rest. The V gene is TRBV20-1, the J gene TRBJ2-3; D tentatively fits TRBD1 or TRBD2 (5 bases each). Sequenced material: peripheral blood mononuclear cells. The source is a person between 18 and 75 years old in good health. This CDR3 reads CSAEIDSGETQYF. The CDR3 bases that were read are TGCAGTGCCGAAATCGACAGTGGGGAGACG.